This TCR beta chain was sequenced during a study of identifying expanded T cells in peripheral blood. The data were produced by immunoSEQ multiplex PCR, yet TCRdb's version contains in-frame clones alone and is incomplete. The sample includes under 70,000 clones, roughly 86% of them seen just once. This CDR3 region has 13 residues. J gave up 7 bases and V 0 bases, and 2 bases lay outside the gene matches. Germline-derived CDR1 and CDR2 are SGHTA and FQGNSA. The TCR originated in a person aged 18 to 70 in good health. Sequenced input: blood. V is TRBV7-2 and J is TRBJ2-7; 8 bases are shared with TRBD1. CDR3: CASSLARDREQYF. CDR3 DNA sequence: TGTGCCAGCAGCTTAGCGAGGGACAGGGAGCAGTACTTC.